This T cell receptor beta chain was recovered during a study of metastatic and nonmetastatic thyroid tumors (dated by TCRdb to 2018 to 2020). Regarding the study in general: Repertoires from peripheral blood and from tumor or nodule tissue samples of malignant and benign thyroid patients were compared. Findings and caveats that apply to the study as a whole: In both blood and tumor samples, malignant tumors were reported to have significantly higher TCR beta diversity than benign nodules.

Comments on this clone: This clone's antigen is unknown. No quality values exist for individual bases; no much larger clone is one base distant.

No patient had received any treatment before thyroid surgery. Using T-cell receptor beta sequencing, the researchers looked back retrospectively at clinical samples from patients, gathered between the early 2010s and the late 2010s. Library preparation was by PCR. TCRdb records Illumina HiSeq 4000 as the sequencer. High-throughput sequencing was used to profile the TCR beta-chain CDR3 region of every patient. As for the original processing: The researchers built a classifier to tell apart papillary thyroid cancer patients with distant metastasis, based on CDR3 differences among clinicopathological groups. To measure repertoire diversity the researchers used the Shannon index, while the Morisita-Horn index served to gauge how similar the tumor and blood repertoires were. The raw public data were reprocessed by TCRdb itself: fastp quality trimming at Q25, MiXCR clonotype calling, in-frame beta chains only. The V and J calls come from TCRdb's annotation, not from the publication. For this sample there are around 4,000 clones; about 32% appear just once. Around half of the sample goes to the ten largest clones.

For CDR1 and CDR2, the germline V gene (reference sequence) lists PRHDT and FYEKMQ. V and J lose 5 bases and 3 bases, and a span of 14 bases separates them. The CDR3 runs 14 amino acids, cysteine and phenylalanine included. Only the CDR3 portion is preserved as DNA: 42 bases, with reading frame beginning at the first base. This receptor chain uses TRBV13 and TRBJ2-7; the D element might be TRBD1 or TRBD2, as each aligns at 5 bases. This TCR was recovered from a male donor with papillary thyroid cancer or a benign thyroid nodule (not recorded which). Some clones in this sample may be carry-over from other donors' samples. Sequenced material: adjacent normal tissue. The CDR3 region reads CASSVGRQGYEQYF. The DNA is as follows: TGTGCCAGCAGCGTGGGACGGCAGGGCTACGAGCAGTACTTC.